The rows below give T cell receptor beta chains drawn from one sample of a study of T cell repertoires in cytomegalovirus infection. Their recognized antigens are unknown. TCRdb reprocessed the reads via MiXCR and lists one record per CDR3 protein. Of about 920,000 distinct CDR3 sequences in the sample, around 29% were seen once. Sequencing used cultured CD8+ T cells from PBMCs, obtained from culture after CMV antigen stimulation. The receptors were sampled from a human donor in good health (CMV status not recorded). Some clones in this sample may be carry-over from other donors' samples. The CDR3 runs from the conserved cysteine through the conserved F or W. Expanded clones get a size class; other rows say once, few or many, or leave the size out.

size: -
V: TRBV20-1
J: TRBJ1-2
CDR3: CSARQGAIRDGYTF

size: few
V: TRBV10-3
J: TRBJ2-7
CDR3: CAISESVRPNSYEQYF

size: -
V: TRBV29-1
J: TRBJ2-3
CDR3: CSVESLAGGLDTQYF

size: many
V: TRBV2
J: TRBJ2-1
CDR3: CASSESLAGVNEQFF

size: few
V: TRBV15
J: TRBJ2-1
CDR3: CATSIRGLAGNEQFF

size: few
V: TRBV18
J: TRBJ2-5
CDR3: CASSWSGGHLDKETQYF

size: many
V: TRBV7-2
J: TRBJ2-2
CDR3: CASSAGLAGGDTGELFF

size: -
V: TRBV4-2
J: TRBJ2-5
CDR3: CASSPQTDGQETQYF

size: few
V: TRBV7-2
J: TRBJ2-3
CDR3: CASIFRQENTDTQYF

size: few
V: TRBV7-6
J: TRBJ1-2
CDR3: CASSLMGADYGYTF

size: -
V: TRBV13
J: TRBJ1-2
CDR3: CASSLGLGGNGYTF

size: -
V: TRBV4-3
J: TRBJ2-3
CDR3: CASSQVWRGGGTDTQYF

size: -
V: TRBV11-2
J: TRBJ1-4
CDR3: CASSHKTAAELFF

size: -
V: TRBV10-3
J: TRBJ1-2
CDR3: CAISETSTTPRGYTF

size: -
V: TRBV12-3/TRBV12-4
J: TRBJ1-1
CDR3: CASSFGGGQNMNTEAFF

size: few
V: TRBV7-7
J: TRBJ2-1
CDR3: CASSSVGGKSSYNEQFF

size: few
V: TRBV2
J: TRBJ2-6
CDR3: CAVTSGGAGGANVLTF

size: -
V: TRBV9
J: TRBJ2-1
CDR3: CASSVVPSGDFSYNEQFF

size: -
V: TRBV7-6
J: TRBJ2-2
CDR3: CASSSHKVTGELFF

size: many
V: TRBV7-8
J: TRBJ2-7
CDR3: CASSFSGTSLSYEQYF

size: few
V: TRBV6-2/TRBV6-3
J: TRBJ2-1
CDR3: CASSYSWRQTYNEQFF

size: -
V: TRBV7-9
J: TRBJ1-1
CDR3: CASSTVGTGPTEAFF

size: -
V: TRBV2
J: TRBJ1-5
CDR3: CASSYRTTGRWPQHF

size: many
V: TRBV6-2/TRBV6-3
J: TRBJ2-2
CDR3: CASMRTVANTGELFF

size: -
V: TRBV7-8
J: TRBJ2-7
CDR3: CASRPGQGTYEQYF

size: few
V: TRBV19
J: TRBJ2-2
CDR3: CASRGVAGGFSNTGELFF

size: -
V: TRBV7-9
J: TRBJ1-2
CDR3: CASAAGDGYTF

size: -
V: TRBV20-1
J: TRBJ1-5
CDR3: CSARDRGGQPQHF

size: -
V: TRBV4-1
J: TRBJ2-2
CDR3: CASSSRPVAGELFF

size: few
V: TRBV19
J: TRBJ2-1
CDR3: CASRTSGGAYNEQFF

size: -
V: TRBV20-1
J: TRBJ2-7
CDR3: CSAYPRAGPLYEQYF

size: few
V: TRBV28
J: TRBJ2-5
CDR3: CASYMGGFGETQYF

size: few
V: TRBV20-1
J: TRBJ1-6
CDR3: CSARDRRPSSYNSPLHF

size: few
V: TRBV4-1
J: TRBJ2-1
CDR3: CASSRRPPGPGVDEQFF

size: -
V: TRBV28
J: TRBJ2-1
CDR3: CASRLSASSYNEQFF

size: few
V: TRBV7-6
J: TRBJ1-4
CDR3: CARSFKGTQDEKLFF

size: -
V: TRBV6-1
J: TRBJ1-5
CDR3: CASTPVGGNQPQHF

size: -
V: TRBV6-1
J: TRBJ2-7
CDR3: CASSDGDRYSYEQYF

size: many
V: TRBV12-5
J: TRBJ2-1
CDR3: CASGLAPGPRRGGIYNEQFF

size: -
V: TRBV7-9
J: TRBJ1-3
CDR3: CASSFGQGSGNTIYF

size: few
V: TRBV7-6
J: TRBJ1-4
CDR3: CASSPQENEKLFF

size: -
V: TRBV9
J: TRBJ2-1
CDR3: CASSVERGGRNEQFF

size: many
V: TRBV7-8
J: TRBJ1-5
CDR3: CASSFRGASNQPQHF

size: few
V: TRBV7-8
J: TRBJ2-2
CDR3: CASSSTWGQANTGELFF

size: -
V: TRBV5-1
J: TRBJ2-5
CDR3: CASSLNPPGGQETQYF

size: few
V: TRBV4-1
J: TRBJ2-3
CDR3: CASSQDGGDTQYF

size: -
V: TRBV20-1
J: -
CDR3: CSARELGQGGLNQPQYF